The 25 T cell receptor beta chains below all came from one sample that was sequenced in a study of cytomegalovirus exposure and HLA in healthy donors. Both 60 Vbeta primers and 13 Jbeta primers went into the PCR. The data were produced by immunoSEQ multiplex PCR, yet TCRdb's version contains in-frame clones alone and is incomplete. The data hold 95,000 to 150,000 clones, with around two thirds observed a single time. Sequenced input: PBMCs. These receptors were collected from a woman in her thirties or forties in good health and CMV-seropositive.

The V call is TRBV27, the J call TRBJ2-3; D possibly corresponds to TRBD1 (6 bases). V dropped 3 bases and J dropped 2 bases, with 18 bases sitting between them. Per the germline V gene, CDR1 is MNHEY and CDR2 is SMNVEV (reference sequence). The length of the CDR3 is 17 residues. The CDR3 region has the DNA TGTGCCAGCAGTTTTCACCCCGGGACAAAGGACACAGATACGCAGTATTTT. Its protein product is CASSFHPGTKDTDTQYF.

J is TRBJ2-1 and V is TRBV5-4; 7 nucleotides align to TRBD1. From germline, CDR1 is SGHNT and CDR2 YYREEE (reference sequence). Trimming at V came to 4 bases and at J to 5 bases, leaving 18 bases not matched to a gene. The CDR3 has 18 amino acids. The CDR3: CASSHPGSTGRGDNEQFF. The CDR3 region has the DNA TGTGCCAGCAGCCACCCCGGGTCGACAGGGCGCGGAGACAATGAGCAGTTCTTC.

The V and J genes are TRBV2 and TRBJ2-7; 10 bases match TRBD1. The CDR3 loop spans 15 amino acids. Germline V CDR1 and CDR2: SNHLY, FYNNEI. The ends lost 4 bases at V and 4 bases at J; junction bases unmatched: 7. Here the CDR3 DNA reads TGTGCCAGCAGTGTTGAAGGGACAGGGGATTACGAGCAGTACTTC. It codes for CASSVEGTGDYEQYF.

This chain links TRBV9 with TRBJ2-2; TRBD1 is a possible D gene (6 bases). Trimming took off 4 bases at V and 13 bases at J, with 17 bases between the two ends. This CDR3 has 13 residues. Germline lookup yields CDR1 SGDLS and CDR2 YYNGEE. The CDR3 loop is CASSSGDPPSLFF. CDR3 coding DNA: TGTGCCAGCAGCTCAGGGGATCCCCCGTCGCTGTTTTTT. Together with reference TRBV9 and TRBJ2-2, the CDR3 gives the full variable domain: DSGVTQTPKHLITATGQRVTLRCSPRSGDLSVYWYQQSLDQGLQFLIQYYNGEERAKGNILERFSAQQFPDLHSELNLSSLELGDSALYFCASSSGDPPSLFFGEGSRLTVL.

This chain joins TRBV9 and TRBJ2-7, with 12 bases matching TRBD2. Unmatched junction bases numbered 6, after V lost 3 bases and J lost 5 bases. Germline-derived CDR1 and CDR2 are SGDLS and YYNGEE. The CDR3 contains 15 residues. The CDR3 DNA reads TGTGCCAGCAGCGGACCGGGACTAGCGGGTAACGAGCAGTACTTC. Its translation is CASSGPGLAGNEQYF.

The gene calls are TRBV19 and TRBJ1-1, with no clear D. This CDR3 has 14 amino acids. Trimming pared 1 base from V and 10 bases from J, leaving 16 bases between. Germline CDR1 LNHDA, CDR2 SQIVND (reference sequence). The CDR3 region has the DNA TGTGCCAGTAGTATAGGTTTGGGCAAGGTCGTAGCTTTCTTT. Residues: CASSIGLGKVVAFF.

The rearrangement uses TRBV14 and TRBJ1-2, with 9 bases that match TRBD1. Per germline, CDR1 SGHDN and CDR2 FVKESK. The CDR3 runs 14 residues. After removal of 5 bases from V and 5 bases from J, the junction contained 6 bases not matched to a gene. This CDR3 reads CASSMLTGGYGYTF. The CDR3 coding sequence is TGTGCCAGCAGCATGTTGACAGGGGGGTATGGCTACACCTTC.

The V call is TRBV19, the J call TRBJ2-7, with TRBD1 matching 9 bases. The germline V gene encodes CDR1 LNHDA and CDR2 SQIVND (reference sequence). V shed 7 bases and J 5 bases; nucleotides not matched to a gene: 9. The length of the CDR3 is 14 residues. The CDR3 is CASNPGQGTDEQYF. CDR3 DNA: TGTGCCAGTAACCCGGGACAGGGTACAGACGAGCAGTACTTC.

The CDR3 is CASSERGDHQETQYF. CDR3 bases: TGTGCCAGCAGTGAAAGGGGTGATCACCAAGAGACCCAGTACTTC. The V call is TRBV2, the J call TRBJ2-5; perhaps TRBD1 as D (5 bases). The V end was cut by 2 bases, the J end by 0 bases, with 10 bases between. Looked up from germline, CDR1 is SNHLY and CDR2 is FYNNEI. The CDR3 covers 15 residues.

The CDR3, as DNA: TGTGCCAGCAGTCCCGGACAGATAATTCAACCCCTCCACTTT. This encodes CASSPGQIIQPLHF. V gene TRBV6-1 combines with J gene TRBJ1-6; D possibly corresponds to TRBD1 (6 bases). Germline CDR1 and CDR2: MNHNS and SASEGT. V was shortened by 5 bases and J by 12 bases, with 17 bases between the two germline ends. This CDR3 is 14 amino acids long.

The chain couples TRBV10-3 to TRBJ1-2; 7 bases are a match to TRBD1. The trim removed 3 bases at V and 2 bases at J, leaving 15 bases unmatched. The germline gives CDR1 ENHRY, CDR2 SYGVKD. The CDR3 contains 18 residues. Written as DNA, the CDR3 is TGTGCCATCAGTGAAGAGGGGGCCGTAATCCCTACCAACTATGGCTACACCTTC. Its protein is CAISEEGAVIPTNYGYTF.

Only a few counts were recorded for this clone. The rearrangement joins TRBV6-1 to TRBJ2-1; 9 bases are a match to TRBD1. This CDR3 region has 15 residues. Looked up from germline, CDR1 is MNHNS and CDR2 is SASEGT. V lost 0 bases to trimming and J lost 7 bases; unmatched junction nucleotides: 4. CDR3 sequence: CASSEAETGGNEQFF. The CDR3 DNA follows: TGTGCCAGCAGTGAAGCAGAGACAGGGGGGAATGAGCAGTTCTTC.

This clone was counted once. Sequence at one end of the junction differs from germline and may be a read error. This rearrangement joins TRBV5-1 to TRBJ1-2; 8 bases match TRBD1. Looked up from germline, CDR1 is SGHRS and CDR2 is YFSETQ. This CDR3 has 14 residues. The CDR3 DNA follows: TGCGCCAGCAGCCCGACAGGGGAGAGCTATGGCTACCCCTTC. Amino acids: CASSPTGESYGYPF.

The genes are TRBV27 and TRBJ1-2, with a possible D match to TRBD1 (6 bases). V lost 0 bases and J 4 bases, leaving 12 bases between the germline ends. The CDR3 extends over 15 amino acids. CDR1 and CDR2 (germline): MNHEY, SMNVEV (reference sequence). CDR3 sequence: CASSLSPRGPYGYTF. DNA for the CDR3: TGTGCCAGCAGTTTATCGCCCAGGGGCCCCTATGGCTACACCTTC.

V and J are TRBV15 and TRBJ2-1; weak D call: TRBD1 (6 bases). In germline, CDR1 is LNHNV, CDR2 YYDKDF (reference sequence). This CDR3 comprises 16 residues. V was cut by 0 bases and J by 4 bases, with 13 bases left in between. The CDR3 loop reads CATSREGTILYNEQFF. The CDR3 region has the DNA TGTGCCACCAGCAGAGAAGGGACAATCCTTTACAATGAGCAGTTCTTC.

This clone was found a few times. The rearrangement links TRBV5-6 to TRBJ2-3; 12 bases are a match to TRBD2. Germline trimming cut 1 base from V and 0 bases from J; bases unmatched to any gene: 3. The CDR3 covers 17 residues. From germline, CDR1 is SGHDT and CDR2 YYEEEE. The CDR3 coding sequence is TGTGCCAGCAGCTTGCGACTAGCGGGGGCTAGCACAGATACGCAGTATTTT. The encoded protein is CASSLRLAGASTDTQYF.

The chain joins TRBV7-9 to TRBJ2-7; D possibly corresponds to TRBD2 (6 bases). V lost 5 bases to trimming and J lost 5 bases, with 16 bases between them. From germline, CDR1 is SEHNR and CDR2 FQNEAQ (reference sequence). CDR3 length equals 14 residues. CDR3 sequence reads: CASSHRPGLNEQYF. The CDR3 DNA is TGTGCCAGCAGCCACAGACCGGGACTCAACGAGCAGTACTTC.

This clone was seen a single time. Here the CDR3 DNA reads TGTGCCAGCAGCCCACCGGGCCTCTCCGGAGGGGAGCAGTTCTTC. Translated, it gives CASSPPGLSGGEQFF. J is TRBJ2-1 and V is TRBV7-2; possible D gene TRBD2, 6 bases. V shed 5 bases and J shed 10 bases, with 21 bases lying between them. Germline lookup yields CDR1 SGHTA and CDR2 FQGNSA. CDR3 size: 15 residues.

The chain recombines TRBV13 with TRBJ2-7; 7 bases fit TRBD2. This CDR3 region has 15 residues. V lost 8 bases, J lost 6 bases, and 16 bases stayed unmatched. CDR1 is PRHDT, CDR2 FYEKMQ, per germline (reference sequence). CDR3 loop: CASAPGGSGLGEQYF. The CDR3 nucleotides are TGTGCCAGCGCCCCGGGGGGATCCGGGTTGGGCGAGCAGTACTTC.

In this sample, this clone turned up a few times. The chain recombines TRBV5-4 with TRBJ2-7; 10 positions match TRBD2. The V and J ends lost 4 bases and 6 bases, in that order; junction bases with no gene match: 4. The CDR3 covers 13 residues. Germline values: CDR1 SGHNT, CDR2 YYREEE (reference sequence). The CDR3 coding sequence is TGTGCCAGCAGCCTGTGGACTAGCGGCGAGCAGTACTTC. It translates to CASSLWTSGEQYF.

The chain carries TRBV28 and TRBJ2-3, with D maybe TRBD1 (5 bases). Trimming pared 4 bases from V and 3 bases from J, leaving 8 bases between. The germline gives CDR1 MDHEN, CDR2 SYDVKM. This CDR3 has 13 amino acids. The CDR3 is CASSSPGTDTQYF. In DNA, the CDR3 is TGTGCCAGCAGTTCCCCAGGGACAGATACGCAGTATTTT.

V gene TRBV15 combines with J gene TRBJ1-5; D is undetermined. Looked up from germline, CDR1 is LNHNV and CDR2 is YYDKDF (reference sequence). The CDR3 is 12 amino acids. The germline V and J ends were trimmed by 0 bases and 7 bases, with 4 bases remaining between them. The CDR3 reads CATSRESQPQHF. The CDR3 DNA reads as TGTGCCACCAGCAGAGAGAGCCAGCCCCAGCATTTT.

Here the CDR3 DNA reads TGTGCCAGCAGCCCCCGTTTCGTTATTATGCGGGAGTGGAATGAGCAGTTCTTC. Its protein product is CASSPRFVIMREWNEQFF. The chain carries TRBV9 and TRBJ2-1; 7 nucleotides line up with TRBD2. V shed 4 bases, J shed 7 bases, and the junction held 20 bases outside the gene matches. Germline CDR1 is SGDLS and CDR2 is YYNGEE. CDR3 length: 18 residues.

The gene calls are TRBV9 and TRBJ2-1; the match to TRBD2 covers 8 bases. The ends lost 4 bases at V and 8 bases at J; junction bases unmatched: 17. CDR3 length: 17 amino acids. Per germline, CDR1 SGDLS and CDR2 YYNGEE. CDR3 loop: CASSPRGSSGSSHEQFF. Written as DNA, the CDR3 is TGTGCCAGCAGCCCCCGGGGGTCGAGCGGGAGTTCCCATGAGCAGTTCTTC.

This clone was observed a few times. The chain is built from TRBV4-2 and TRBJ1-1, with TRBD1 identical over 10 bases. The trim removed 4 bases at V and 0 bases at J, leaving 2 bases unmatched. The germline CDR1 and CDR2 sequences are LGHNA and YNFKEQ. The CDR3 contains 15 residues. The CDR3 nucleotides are TGTGCCAGCAGCCCCGGGACAGGGGTGAACACTGAAGCTTTCTTT. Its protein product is CASSPGTGVNTEAFF.